This T cell receptor (beta chain) originates from a study of blood T cell repertoires in COVID-19. Looking at the study overall: The cDNA or gDNA used as material had been derived from T cells, B-cell-depleted T cells, or PBMCs.

Sequenced by immunoSEQ multiplex PCR; TCRdb stores in-frame clones only, minus some. The table shows about 190,000 clones, with around 86% occurring only once. The germline V gene encodes CDR1 LNHNV and CDR2 YYDKDF (reference sequence). CDR3 size: 16 residues. Unmatched junction bases numbered 4, after V lost 0 bases and J lost 3 bases. Input material: peripheral blood. This TCR was sampled from a man aged 40-50 years with acute or convalescent COVID-19. The rearrangement links TRBV15 to TRBJ1-4, with TRBD1 matching 7 bases. This CDR3 is CATSRDSQGANEKLFF. The CDR3 coding sequence is TGTGCCACCAGCAGAGATTCTCAGGGGGCTAATGAAAAACTGTTTTTT.